The 23 T cell receptor beta chains listed next were all sequenced from one sample in a study of T cells in Graves' hyperthyroidism and ophthalmopathy. RNA transcripts gave rise to amplified TCR beta CDR3 regions. In the first-round RT-PCR of the TCR CDR3, the HTBI primer set was used. TCRdb reprocessed the multiplex PCR reads with MiXCR, giving one entry per CDR3 protein. The sample consists of roughly 500,000 distinct CDR3 sequences, 22% of them appearing once. Source material: blood. The receptors originated from a woman between 65 and 79 years old with Graves' ophthalmopathy.

At least ten counts were recorded for this clonotype. This chain joins TRBV29-1 and TRBJ2-7; 7 bases line up with TRBD2. The CDR3 loop spans 11 amino acids. J was trimmed by 5 bases and V by 3 bases; bases with no gene match: 1. Per the germline V gene, CDR1 is SQVTM and CDR2 is ANQGSEA. The CDR3 coding sequence is TGCAGCGTTGATCGGGGGGACGAGCAGTACTTC. Amino acid sequence: CSVDRGDEQYF.

The chain couples TRBV12-3 or TRBV12-4 to TRBJ2-6; D remains ambiguous. The CDR3 length is 16 residues. V dropped 6 bases and J dropped 0 bases, with 12 bases sitting between them. CDR3 DNA sequence: TGTGCCAGCAGAACAGACTGGCCCTCTGGGGCCAACGTCCTGACTTTC. It codes for CASRTDWPSGANVLTF.

This clonotype was recorded a few times. The V call is TRBV6-1, the J call TRBJ2-5, with D uncertain. Germline V gene lookup returns CDR1 MNHNS and CDR2 SASEGT. The V end was cut by 5 bases, the J end by 1 base, with 20 bases between. This CDR3 has 17 residues. This CDR3 is CASSSPPGSRVQETQYF. The CDR3, as DNA: TGTGCCAGCAGTTCCCCCCCGGGCAGTAGAGTCCAAGAGACCCAGTACTTC.

This clonotype was detected a few times. The chain is built from TRBV5-1 and TRBJ1-2; D unresolved. Germline V gene data show CDR1 as SGHRS and CDR2 as YFSETQ. Trimming removed 3 bases at V and 2 bases at J, with 11 bases between. The CDR3 is made up of 14 amino acids. The CDR3 loop is CASSSTGRNYGYTF. The DNA of the CDR3 is TGCGCCAGCAGCTCGACCGGTCGGAACTATGGCTACACCTTC. Looking up the rest from reference TRBV5-1 and TRBJ1-2 gives the full variable domain: KAGVTQTPRYLIKTRGQQVTLSCSPISGHRSVSWYQQTPGQGLQFLFEYFSETQRNKGNFPGRFSGRQFSNSRSEMNVSTLELGDSALYLCASSSTGRNYGYTFGSGTRLTVV.

This clonotype was observed a few times. The chain is built from TRBV3-1 and TRBJ2-3; 7 bases are shared with TRBD2. CDR1 and CDR2 (germline): LGHDT, YNNKEL (reference sequence). The V segment lost 4 bases and the J segment 6 bases; nucleotides outside the gene matches: 10. The CDR3 has 15 amino acids. DNA for the CDR3: TGTGCCAGCAGCCCTAGCGGACTAGAGGCTGATACGCAGTATTTT. Protein: CASSPSGLEADTQYF.

Here the CDR3 reads CASSSQGPEAFF. The CDR3, as DNA: TGTGCCAGCAGTTCACAGGGACCTGAAGCTTTCTTT. The chain combines TRBV6-1 with TRBJ1-1; weak D call: TRBD1 (6 bases). Trimming removed 5 bases at V and 6 bases at J, with 10 bases between. Germline CDR1 and CDR2: MNHNS and SASEGT. This CDR3 has 12 amino acids.

The CDR3 DNA follows: TGTGGCCCACAGGGAACGGTAAACGAGCAGTACTTC. Its protein is CGPQGTVNEQYF. The rearrangement links TRBV2 to TRBJ2-7; possibly TRBD1 for D (6 bases). Germline V CDR1 and CDR2: SNHLY, FYNNEI. The CDR3 has 12 amino acids.

This clonotype appeared a few times. The chain recombines TRBV27 with TRBJ1-2, with D hard to call. Germline V gene lookup returns CDR1 MNHEY and CDR2 SMNVEV (reference sequence). V dropped 5 bases and J dropped 2 bases, with 12 bases sitting between them. The CDR3 has 14 amino acids. As DNA, the CDR3 is TGTGCCAGCAGTGGGTTGGACGGAAACTATGGCTACACCTTC. This encodes CASSGLDGNYGYTF.

The chain has TRBV24-1 and TRBJ2-3; 8 bases align to TRBD2. With V trimmed by 5 bases and J by 4 bases, 1 base remained unmatched. The CDR3 is 13 residues long. The V gene's germline CDR1 is KGHDR and CDR2 SFDVKD. The CDR3 DNA sequence: TGTGCCACCAGTGCGGGGGGGCCAGATACGCAGTATTTT. Translation: CATSAGGPDTQYF.

This clonotype was observed a handful of times. The genes are TRBV6-1 and TRBJ2-7, with 8 bases matching TRBD1. CDR1 MNHNS and CDR2 SASEGT come from the germline V gene. The CDR3 has 16 residues. The V segment lost 5 bases and the J segment 0 bases; nucleotides outside the gene matches: 9. CDR3 bases: TGTGCCAGCAGTTTGAGATCAACAGGGGGCTCCTACGAGCAGTACTTC. This translates into CASSLRSTGGSYEQYF.

This clonotype occurred a few times. The gene calls are TRBV6-1 and TRBJ2-1, with D possibly matching TRBD2 (6 bases). The CDR3 contains 16 residues. Looked up from germline, CDR1 is MNHNS and CDR2 is SASEGT. Trimming removed 3 bases at V and 1 base at J, with 13 bases between. CDR3 DNA: TGTGCCAGCAGTGATTCCGGGACTGCATCCTACAATGAGCAGTTCTTC. It specifies CASSDSGTASYNEQFF.

This clonotype showed up just a few times. This chain uses TRBV7-9 with TRBJ2-7; D gene uncertain. The CDR3 has 12 amino acids. V was cut by 5 bases and J by 0 bases, with 5 bases left in between. CDR1 and CDR2 from the germline V gene are SEHNR and FQNEAQ (reference sequence). CDR3 DNA: TGTGCCAGCAGCCAGAGCTCCTACGAGCAGTACTTC. It specifies CASSQSSYEQYF.

This chain uses TRBV19 with TRBJ2-1; D is uncertain. CDR1 and CDR2 (germline): LNHDA, SQIVND (reference sequence). Trimming took off 2 bases at V and 0 bases at J, with 8 bases between the two ends. This CDR3 is 15 amino acids long. The CDR3 sequence is CASSIWSNSYNEQFF. For the CDR3, the DNA is TGTGCCAGTAGTATATGGTCGAACTCCTACAATGAGCAGTTCTTC.

This chain connects TRBV30 to TRBJ2-3; 10 nucleotides match TRBD2. V gave up 0 bases and J gave up 7 bases; unmatched junction bases: 7. The CDR3 totals 15 residues. Germline CDR1 and CDR2: GTSNPN and SVGIG (reference sequence). The CDR3: CAWSVAGGQIYTQYF. Written as DNA, the CDR3 is TGTGCCTGGAGTGTAGCGGGAGGGCAAATTTATACGCAGTATTTT.

This clonotype was seen only a few times. This chain connects TRBV29-1 to TRBJ2-1; 9 bases align to TRBD2. This CDR3 spans 14 amino acids. CDR1 and CDR2 (germline): SQVTM, ANQGSEA. Trimming at V came to 3 bases and at J to 2 bases, leaving 2 bases not matched to a gene. Written as DNA, the CDR3 is TGCAGCGTTGAGACTAGCGGACCCTACAATGAGCAGTTCTTC. Translating it yields CSVETSGPYNEQFF.

The rearrangement uses TRBV4-2 and TRBJ2-5, with 10 bases matching TRBD2. Germline V CDR1 and CDR2: LGHNA, YNFKEQ. The CDR3 covers 15 residues. V lost 2 bases and J lost 4; bases outside the gene matches: 4. CDR3 nucleotides: TGTGCCAGCAGCCAACCCGTAGCGGGAGGAGAGACCCAGTACTTC. Amino acid sequence: CASSQPVAGGETQYF.

V and J are TRBV4-2 and TRBJ2-1, with 9 bases identical to TRBD2. Looked up from germline, CDR1 is LGHNA and CDR2 is YNFKEQ. This CDR3 contains 16 residues. V lost 4 bases and J lost 7; bases outside the gene matches: 11. The CDR3 DNA is TGTGCCAGCAGCCGAGTAGCGGGAGAAGGGGGAAATGAGCAGTTCTTC. Translating it yields CASSRVAGEGGNEQFF.

This clonotype was recorded many times. The rearrangement links TRBV11-2 to TRBJ2-1, with D tentatively TRBD1 (6 bases). The CDR3 has 15 amino acids. V lost 2 bases and J 3 bases, leaving 11 bases between the germline ends. Germline-derived CDR1 and CDR2 are SGHAT and FQNNGV. The CDR3 reads CASSLQGLIYNEQFF. For the CDR3, the DNA is TGTGCCAGCAGCTTACAGGGGTTGATCTACAATGAGCAGTTCTTC.

This clonotype was seen a handful of times. The genes are TRBV27 and TRBJ2-1; weak D call: TRBD2 (5 bases). The germline V gene encodes CDR1 MNHEY and CDR2 SMNVEV (reference sequence). This CDR3 region has 11 residues. V was cut by 6 bases and J by 8 bases, with 8 bases left in between. In nucleotides, the CDR3 is TGTGCCAGCAGGAGGGCCGATGAGCAGTTCTTC. Amino acids: CASRRADEQFF.

With regard to this clonotype: This may come from a read error, since a much larger clone is one base off. The V gene is TRBV6-2 or TRBV6-3, the J gene TRBJ2-1; TRBD1 might be the D (6 bases). Germline values: CDR1 MNHEY, CDR2 SVGEGT. This CDR3 is built from 15 residues. V was clipped by 10 bases and J by 8 bases, with 24 bases between them. The CDR3 nucleotides read TGTGCCACCCGGATCATGCTATGGGGGCCGGATGAGCAGTTCTTC. Translation gives CATRIMLWGPDEQFF.

As regards this clonotype: This may come from a read error, since a much larger clone is one base off. This chain joins TRBV28 and TRBJ1-5; D is unclear. The CDR3 has 11 amino acids. The V end was cut by 3 bases, the J end by 7 bases, with 4 bases between. The germline gives CDR1 MDHEN, CDR2 SYDVKM. The CDR3 DNA sequence: TGTGCCAGCAGTTTGACCCAGCCCCAGCATTTT. Encoded protein: CASSLTQPQHF.

V gene TRBV18 combines with J gene TRBJ1-6, with D possibly TRBD1 on 6 matching bases. CDR1 and CDR2 from the germline V gene are KGHSH and LQKENI. Trimming removed 1 base at V and 7 bases at J, with 11 bases between. This CDR3 is built from 15 residues. The CDR3 spells CASSPRGGRNSPLHF. In nucleotides, the CDR3 is TGTGCCAGCTCACCACGTGGGGGCCGGAATTCACCCCTCCACTTT. Full variable domain (missing parts from reference TRBV18 and TRBJ1-6): NAGVMQNPRHLVRRRGQEARLRCSPMKGHSHVYWYRQLPEEGLKFMVYLQKENIIDESGMPKERFSAEFPKEGPSILRIQQVVRGDSAAYFCASSPRGGRNSPLHFGNGTRLTVT.

The V gene is TRBV6-1, the J gene TRBJ2-7; 9 bases match TRBD1. Germline CDR1 is MNHNS and CDR2 is SASEGT. The CDR3 covers 16 residues. The trim removed 6 bases at V and 2 bases at J, leaving 11 bases unmatched. In DNA, the CDR3 is TGTGCCAGCAGAAAAAAGAAGGACAGGGGAGCCTACGAGCAGTACTTC. Its protein is CASRKKKDRGAYEQYF.